This TCR beta chain emerged from a study of T cell changes during pregnancy in multiple sclerosis. The protocol was immunoSEQ multiplex PCR, while the TCRdb copy is restricted to in-frame clones and leaves out a portion. The table lists some 37,000 clones, about 88% of them singletons, with more than 0.95% in the top ten. Per the germline V gene, CDR1 is GTSNPN and CDR2 is SVGIG (reference sequence). The CDR3 sequence is 12 residues long. Trimming removed 5 bases from V and 5 bases from J, with 11 bases in between. This TCR was recovered from a female donor with multiple sclerosis, enrolled in a pregnancy study. This material consisted of CD4+ T cells from peripheral blood mononuclear cells, taken before pregnancy. V usage is TRBV30 and J usage is TRBJ2-3; tentatively, D is TRBD2 (6 bases). The DNA for the CDR3 is TGTGCCTGGGCGGGACGGGGAGATACGCAGTATTTT. Protein sequence: CAWAGRGDTQYF. Looking up the rest from reference TRBV30 and TRBJ2-3 gives the full variable domain: SQTIHQWPATLVQPVGSPLSLECTVEGTSNPNLYWYRQAAGRGLQLLFYSVGIGQISSEVPQNLSASRPQDRQFILSSKKLLLSDSGFYLCAWAGRGDTQYFGPGTRLTVL.